The clone carrying this T cell receptor beta chain occurred many times. Its antigen is not known. The germline CDR1 and CDR2 sequences are LGHNA and YNFKEQ. Trimming removed 0 bases from V and 3 bases from J; junction bases left unmatched: 1. CDR3 length: 16 amino acids. The sample originates from a study of tumor-infiltrating lymphocytes in primary liver carcinoma. Study-wide context: Tumor stage was T1-T3 N0M0, and tumor size was roughly 4 to 10 cm across. In every tissue type, samples returned a similar yield of roughly 3.65 to 7.13 million productive TCRbeta reads. Regarding the study as a whole: It was tumor-adjacent and tumor-blood pairs that overlapped less than tumor region pairs did. Comparison of CD4+ and CD8+ repertoires was precluded by bulk unsorted samples.

Germline DNA was also extracted, with blood RNA taken from unsorted whole blood. From roughly 500 ng total RNA, TCR beta cDNA was generated with a primer in the constant region. Libraries for TCR beta were built through three nested multiplex PCR rounds, which together made up a slightly modified ARM-PCR procedure. TRBV1-TRBV30 forward primers and a C-beta reverse primer were used in the first two PCR rounds, which each ran for nine to ten cycles. MiXCR, run by TCRdb on the multiplex PCR reads, gives a single entry per CDR3 protein. The data contain a few hundred thousand distinct CDR3 sequences, roughly 60% of them seen just once; the ten biggest clones take up over 15%.

The receptor's source is a woman aged 25-40 years with primary liver carcinoma and hepatitis B virus infection. This sequence joins TRBV4-2 and TRBJ2-3, with 12 bases that match TRBD2. The material sequenced was peripheral blood. The CDR3, as DNA: TGTGCCAGCAGCCAAGACGGACTAGCGGGGACAGATACGCAGTATTTT. Translation gives CASSQDGLAGTDTQYF.